This T cell receptor beta chain came from a study of blood T cell repertoires in COVID-19 (dated by TCRdb to the early 2020s). Looking at the study overall: The collaborator samples originated in the United States, Italy and Spain and spanned the acute and convalescent phases of COVID-19. The material from the prospective study consisted of cDNA or gDNA derived from T cells, B-cell-depleted T cells, or PBMCs. The dataset comprised deeply sampled blood TCRbeta repertoires from subjects exposed to, actively infected with, or recovered from COVID-19. The repertoires were released in a freely available public database intended as a resource for research on the immune response to SARS-CoV-2. The samples were drawn from two sources: the first 160 participants of the ongoing ImmuneRACE study, and approximately 1,300 subjects contributed by 6 global collaborators. Sample metadata almost always included a de-identified subject ID, COVID-19 status, age in years and sex. Where available, HLA class I and class II types were taken from metadata supplied by the sample provider and were not determined by assay-based typing.

In its sample, this clone was seen once. This receptor's antigen is unknown. Per-nucleotide qualities are absent, and no much larger clonotype sits a single base away. Broad study findings and their caveats: The quantity of clinical and demographic metadata differed by source and by participant and was supplied without curation.

TCRbeta CDR3 regions were amplified from genomic DNA by means of the immunoSEQ Assay, a bias-controlled multiplex PCR. The authors' pipeline ran thus. Nucleated cell counts per sample were estimated from amplification of reference gene primers within the assay. To quantify the absolute abundance of each unique TCRbeta CDR3 rearrangement, sequence reads were collapsed and filtered. Productive Simpson clonality was computed per sample as the square root of Simpson's diversity index over productive rearrangements. In TCRdb, the immuneACCESS table is reduced to in-frame sequences with V and J assigned. These tables do not hold every clone; where another copy was compared, an unresolved V gene accounts for under half, and the others remain unexplained. The DNA was the basis for D and trimming; V, J and clone size are from that table. The sample includes about 310,000 clones, with roughly 90% observed a single time. Jointly, the top ten make up less than 9.5% of the sample.

The germline V end is reduced by 4 bases and the J end by 8 bases; junction bases left unmatched: 13. Reading the germline V gene (reference sequence) gives CDR1 SGHKS and CDR2 YYEKEE. Including the terminal cysteine and phenylalanine, the CDR3 comprises 16 residues. The DNA shown is the 48-base CDR3, in frame from base 1. In the prospective study, participants were about 18 to 100 years old, resided in about two dozen geographic areas of the United States, and were enrolled through a virtual design. To assign participants to cohorts, the prospective study relied on clinical history that participants themselves reported in a screening survey and a study questionnaire. ImmuneRACE Cohort 3 recovered participants were defined by two consecutive negative NP/OP PCR tests, healthcare professional clearance, or symptom resolution. Each participant in the prospective study had whole blood, serum and a nasopharyngeal or oropharyngeal swab collected by mobile phlebotomists. Participants in the prospective study had the option to provide additional blood draws and questionnaires over a roughly 2-month period. Blood samples from the prospective study were shipped frozen or at room temperature prior to DNA extraction.

The specimen was PBMCs or T cells enriched from blood (not recorded which). The TCR originated in a woman aged 30 to 39 who had recovered from COVID-19. The chain is made from TRBV5-5 and TRBJ1-2; TRBD1 lines up with 11 middle nucleotides. The CDR3 has the sequence CASSRVTEDRGLGYTF. The bases read TGTGCCAGCAGCCGGGTGACTGAGGACAGGGGGCTGGGCTACACCTTC.